Shown below are 21 T cell receptor beta chains from a single sample sequenced in a study of vaccination and CD4 T cells after COVID-19. The study sequenced cultured CD4+ T cell DNA using the Oncomine TCR Beta short-read assay. TCRdb recomputed calls from the PCR reads with MiXCR, one row per CDR3 protein. Of under 30,000 distinct CDR3 sequences in the sample, 43% were seen once. Their recognized antigens are unknown. The treatment is: roughly 10-day PBMC culture with coronavirus spike peptide pools or control peptides (ViraFEST assay). Material for sequencing was CD4+ T cells from blood, cultured in vitro. These receptor sequences come from a human donor who had recovered from COVID-19.

Note on this clonotype: This CDR3 fails to terminate in the conserved phenylalanine or tryptophan, so it likely reflects a read error. No DNA is shown, since the ends of the CDR3 on it are uncertain; the CDR3 is the one TCRdb lists. V gene TRBV19 combines with J gene TRBJ2-1. In germline, CDR1 is LNHDA, CDR2 SQIVND (reference sequence). The CDR3 extends over 9 residues, inclusive of both ends. The CDR3 here is CASSPRMLG.

V gene TRBV2 combines with J gene TRBJ2-7; 9 nucleotides match TRBD1. The CDR3 totals 17 residues. Germline CDR1 is SNHLY and CDR2 is FYNNEI. V lost 6 bases, J lost 5 bases, and 17 bases stayed unmatched. CDR3: CASSKRSGQGLLNEQYF. In DNA form, the CDR3 reads TGTGCCAGCAGCAAAAGGTCTGGACAGGGGCTTTTAAACGAGCAGTACTTC.

In this sample, this clonotype turned up a few times. The gene calls are TRBV11-2 and TRBJ1-2; no clear D gene. Trimming took 4 bases from V and 5 from J, leaving 14 bases between them. This CDR3 has 14 residues. Per the germline V gene, CDR1 is SGHAT and CDR2 is FQNNGV. In DNA, the CDR3 is TGTGCCAGCAGCTCGATCAGACGGAATTATGGCTACACCTTC. This codes for CASSSIRRNYGYTF.

This rearrangement joins TRBV7-8 to TRBJ1-2, with D perhaps TRBD1 (6 bases). V was cut by 7 bases and J by 4 bases, with 19 bases left in between. This CDR3 contains 15 residues. From germline, CDR1 is SGHVS and CDR2 FQNEAQ. The CDR3 sequence: CASTPEEQGFYGYTF. The CDR3 DNA reads as TGTGCCAGCACCCCCGAGGAACAGGGTTTCTATGGCTACACCTTC.

The chain links TRBV20-1 to TRBJ1-5; TRBD1 matches at 8 bases. Germline V gene data show CDR1 as DFQATT and CDR2 as SNEGSKA (reference sequence). Trimming took 2 bases from V and 2 from J; bases not matched to a gene: 11. The CDR3 is made up of 17 amino acids. The CDR3 sequence: CSARMDRATPGNQPQHF. The CDR3 nucleotides read TGCAGTGCTAGAATGGACAGGGCTACCCCTGGCAATCAGCCCCAGCATTTT.

CDR3 loop: CSARDSNQPQHF. DNA of the CDR3: TGCAGTGCTAGAGATAGCAATCAGCCCCAGCATTTT. The chain carries TRBV20-1 and TRBJ1-5, with D uncertain. The CDR3 contains 12 residues. Looked up from germline, CDR1 is DFQATT and CDR2 is SNEGSKA (reference sequence). The V end was cut by 0 bases, the J end by 0 bases, with 0 bases between.

Concerning this clonotype itself: At one end, the junction sequence differs from germline, possibly due to a read error. The J gene is TRBJ2-5, the V gene TRBV7-7; 10 nucleotides match TRBD1. The CDR3 spans 15 residues. Germline values: CDR1 SSHAT, CDR2 FNYEAQ (reference sequence). CDR3 region: CASSIGQGGQETQYF. CDR3 DNA sequence: TGTGCTAGCAGCATTGGACAGGGGGGACAAGAGACCCAGTACTTC.

The V and J genes are TRBV20-1 and TRBJ1-4; 9 bases are shared with TRBD1. In germline, CDR1 is DFQATT, CDR2 SNEGSKA (reference sequence). CDR3 length equals 16 residues. The ends lost 0 bases at V and 5 bases at J; junction bases unmatched: 7. The CDR3 nucleotides read TGCAGTGCTAGAGACACCACCGGGACAGGGAATGAAAAACTGTTTTTT. Residues: CSARDTTGTGNEKLFF.

This clonotype was detected a few times. This chain uses TRBV5-4 with TRBJ2-7; 8 bases are a match to TRBD2. The V and J ends lost 4 bases and 2 bases, in that order; junction bases with no gene match: 8. The CDR3 consists of 15 residues. Germline V lookup: CDR1 SGHNT, CDR2 YYREEE (reference sequence). CDR3 in amino acids: CASSPLAGNTYEQYF. DNA for the CDR3: TGTGCCAGCAGCCCGCTAGCGGGCAACACCTACGAGCAGTACTTC.

This chain links TRBV6-5 with TRBJ1-1; a weak D match, TRBD1 (5 bases). CDR1 MNHEY and CDR2 SVGAGI come from the germline V gene. CDR3 length: 14 residues. Between the trimmed V and J ends, which lost 2 bases and 1 base, there was a span of 8 bases. CDR3 sequence (DNA): TGTGCCAGCAGTTACACAGGATGGAACACTGAAGCTTTCTTT. Protein sequence: CASSYTGWNTEAFF.

The V call is TRBV7-2, the J call TRBJ2-2; D is uncertain. This CDR3 contains 13 residues. Between the trimmed V and J ends, which lost 3 bases and 6 bases, there was a span of 8 bases. Germline CDR1 is SGHTA and CDR2 is FQGNSA. The CDR3 is CASSLRQSGELFF. The CDR3 nucleotides read TGTGCCAGCAGCTTGAGACAATCCGGGGAGCTGTTTTTT.

The chain links TRBV7-6 to TRBJ1-5, with 9 positions matching TRBD1. Germline CDR1 and CDR2: SGHVS and FNYEAQ. The V segment lost 4 bases and the J segment 3 bases; nucleotides outside the gene matches: 4. The CDR3 contains 15 residues. The CDR3 nucleotides are TGTGCCAGCAGCTCTGACAGGGGGTTCAATCAGCCCCAGCATTTT. Translating it yields CASSSDRGFNQPQHF. Based on the CDR3 plus reference TRBV7-6 and TRBJ1-5, the full variable domain is GAGVSQSPRYKVTKRGQDVALRCDPISGHVSLYWYRQALGQGPEFLTYFNYEAQQDKSGLPNDRFSAERPEGSISTLTIQRTEQRDSAMYRCASSSDRGFNQPQHFGDGTRLSIL.

This clonotype was detected only a few times. V usage is TRBV6-1 and J usage is TRBJ1-5; 7 bases align to TRBD1. The V segment lost 10 bases and the J segment 1 base; nucleotides outside the gene matches: 7. The CDR3 length is 14 residues. The germline V gene has CDR1 MNHNS and CDR2 SASEGT. The CDR3 coding sequence is TGTGCCACACGACAGGGTTTAAGCAATCAGCCCCAGCATTTT. The encoded protein is CATRQGLSNQPQHF.

This rearrangement joins TRBV7-2 to TRBJ1-4, with D perhaps matching TRBD1 (5 bases). The CDR3 is 18 amino acids. V lost 1 base and J lost 2, with 17 bases in between. CDR1 is SGHTA, CDR2 FQGNSA, per germline. The CDR3 loop is CASSLVVFRAGTNEKLFF. The CDR3 DNA reads TGTGCCAGCAGCTTAGTAGTATTTCGGGCAGGGACTAATGAAAAACTGTTTTTT.

Regarding this clonotype: Its ends do not fully match the called genes, so a read error is possible. The V call is TRBV7-6, the J call TRBJ2-3; D possibly uses TRBD1 or TRBD2 (5 bases each). The germline V gene has CDR1 SGHVS and CDR2 FNYEAQ. This CDR3 contains 13 residues. The DNA for the CDR3 is TGTGCCAGCAGCTTAGCCGCACAAAAGCCGGGGCGGTTT. Protein product: CASSLAAQKPGRF.

This chain joins TRBV20-1 and TRBJ2-5, with D hard to call. The CDR3 runs 14 residues. Germline V gene lookup returns CDR1 DFQATT and CDR2 SNEGSKA (reference sequence). V gave up 1 base and J gave up 2 bases, with 11 bases separating them. The CDR3 loop is CSARGRRTQETQYF. The DNA of the CDR3 is TGCAGTGCTAGAGGCCGGCGAACTCAAGAGACCCAGTACTTC.

This clonotype showed up just a few times. This rearrangement joins TRBV7-2 to TRBJ2-7; TRBD2 matches 8 bases. V was pared by 2 bases and J by 3 bases, with 3 bases of the junction left unmatched. The CDR3 loop spans 14 amino acids. Germline CDR1 is SGHTA and CDR2 is FQGNSA. The DNA of the CDR3 is TGTGCCAGCAGCTTACTCGGGAGGGACTACGAGCAGTACTTC. Its protein is CASSLLGRDYEQYF. Based on the CDR3 plus reference TRBV7-2 and TRBJ2-7, the full variable domain is GAGVSQSPSNKVTEKGKDVELRCDPISGHTALYWYRQSLGQGLEFLIYFQGNSAPDKSGLPSDRFSAERTGGSVSTLTIQRTQQEDSAVYLCASSLLGRDYEQYFGPGTRLTVT.

This sequence joins TRBV28 and TRBJ1-6; D is possibly TRBD1 (5 bases). Trimming took 4 bases from V and 0 from J, leaving 13 bases between them. CDR3 size: 17 residues. In germline, CDR1 is MDHEN, CDR2 SYDVKM. As DNA, the CDR3 is TGTGCCAGCAGTTCCAGGACAAGGAGCTCCTATAATTCACCCCTCCACTTT. This gives the protein CASSSRTRSSYNSPLHF.

This clonotype was observed a few times. This chain joins TRBV28 and TRBJ1-6, with D possibly matching TRBD1 (6 bases). CDR1 and CDR2 from the germline V gene are MDHEN and SYDVKM. V shed 6 bases and J shed 0 bases, with 12 bases lying between them. This CDR3 spans 16 amino acids. The CDR3 region is CASRPSRGSYNSPLHF. The CDR3 DNA reads as TGTGCCAGCAGACCCAGCAGGGGCTCCTATAATTCACCCCTCCACTTT.

This rearrangement joins TRBV6-1 to TRBJ2-3; TRBD1 matches 10 bases. With V trimmed by 3 bases and J by 1 base, 10 bases remained unmatched. This CDR3 has 18 amino acids. The germline gives CDR1 MNHNS, CDR2 SASEGT. Written as DNA, the CDR3 is TGTGCCAGCAGTGACCTTGACAGGGGGCCTGGTGGCACAGATACGCAGTATTTT. Protein product: CASSDLDRGPGGTDTQYF.

The genes are TRBV5-4 and TRBJ1-2; D call uncertain. Per germline, CDR1 SGHNT and CDR2 YYREEE (reference sequence). The CDR3 consists of 13 residues. V lost 4 bases and J 3 bases, leaving 10 bases between the germline ends. The CDR3 spells CASSHDGHYGYTF. DNA of the CDR3: TGTGCCAGCAGCCACGACGGCCACTATGGCTACACCTTC.